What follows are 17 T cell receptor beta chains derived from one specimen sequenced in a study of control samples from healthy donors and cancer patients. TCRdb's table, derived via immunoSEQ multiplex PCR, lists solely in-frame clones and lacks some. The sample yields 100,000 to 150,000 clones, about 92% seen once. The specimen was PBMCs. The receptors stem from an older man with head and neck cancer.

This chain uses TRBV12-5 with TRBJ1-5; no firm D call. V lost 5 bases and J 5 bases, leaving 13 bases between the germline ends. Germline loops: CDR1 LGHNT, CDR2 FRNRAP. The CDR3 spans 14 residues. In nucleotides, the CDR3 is TGTGCTAGTGGTGATATGGGGATGGATCAGCCCCAGCATTTT. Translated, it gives CASGDMGMDQPQHF.

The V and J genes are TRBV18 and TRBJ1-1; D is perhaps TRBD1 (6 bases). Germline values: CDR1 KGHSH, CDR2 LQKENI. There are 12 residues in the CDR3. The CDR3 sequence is CAAGAANTEAFF. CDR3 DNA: TGTGCTGCAGGGGCGGCGAACACTGAAGCTTTCTTT.

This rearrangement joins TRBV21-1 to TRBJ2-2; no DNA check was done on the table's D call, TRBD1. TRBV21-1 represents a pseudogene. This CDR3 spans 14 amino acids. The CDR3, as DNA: TGTGCCGGTTCGGACCAGGGGAAAGCCGGGGAGCTGTTTTTT. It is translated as CAGSDQGKAGELFF.

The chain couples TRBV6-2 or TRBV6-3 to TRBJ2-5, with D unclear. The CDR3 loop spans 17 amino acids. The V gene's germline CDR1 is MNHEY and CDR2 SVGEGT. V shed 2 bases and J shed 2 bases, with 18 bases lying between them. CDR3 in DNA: TGTGCCAGCAGTTACCCCGGCGTCGGGTTTTCACAAGAGACCCAGTACTTC. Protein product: CASSYPGVGFSQETQYF.

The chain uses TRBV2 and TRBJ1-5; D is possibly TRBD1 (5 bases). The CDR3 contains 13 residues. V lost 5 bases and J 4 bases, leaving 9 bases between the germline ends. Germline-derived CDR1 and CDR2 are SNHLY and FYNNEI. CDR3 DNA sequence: TGTGCCAGCAGTCAGACAGAGAATCAGCCCCAGCATTTT. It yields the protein CASSQTENQPQHF.

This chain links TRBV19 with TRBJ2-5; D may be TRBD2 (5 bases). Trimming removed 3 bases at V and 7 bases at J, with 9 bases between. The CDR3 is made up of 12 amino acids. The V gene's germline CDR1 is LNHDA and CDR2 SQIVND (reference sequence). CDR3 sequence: CASSMEGGTQYF. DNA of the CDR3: TGTGCCAGTAGTATGGAAGGAGGGACCCAGTACTTC.

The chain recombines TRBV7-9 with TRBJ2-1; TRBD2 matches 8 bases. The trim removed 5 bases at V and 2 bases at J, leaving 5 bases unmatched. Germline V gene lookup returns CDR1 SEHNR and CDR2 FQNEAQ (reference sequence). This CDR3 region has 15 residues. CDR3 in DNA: TGTGCCAGCAGCCCGCCGGGAGGGCCCTACAATGAGCAGTTCTTC. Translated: CASSPPGGPYNEQFF.

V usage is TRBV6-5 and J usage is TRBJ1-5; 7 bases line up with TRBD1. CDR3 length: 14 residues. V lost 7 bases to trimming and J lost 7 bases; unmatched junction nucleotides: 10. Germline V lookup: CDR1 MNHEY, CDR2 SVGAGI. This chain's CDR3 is CASIQRGPGQPQHF. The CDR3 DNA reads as TGTGCCAGCATTCAAAGGGGGCCAGGGCAGCCCCAGCATTTT.

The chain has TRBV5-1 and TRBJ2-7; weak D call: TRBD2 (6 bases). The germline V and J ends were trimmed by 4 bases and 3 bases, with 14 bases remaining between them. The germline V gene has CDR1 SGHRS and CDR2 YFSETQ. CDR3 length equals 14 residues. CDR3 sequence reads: CASSQRVFNYEQYF. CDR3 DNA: TGCGCCAGCAGCCAGCGGGTCTTCAACTACGAGCAGTACTTC.

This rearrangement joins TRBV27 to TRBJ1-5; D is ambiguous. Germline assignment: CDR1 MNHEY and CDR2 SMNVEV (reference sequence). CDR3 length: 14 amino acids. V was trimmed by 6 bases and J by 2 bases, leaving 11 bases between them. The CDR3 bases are TGTGCCAGCAGGATGCTGAGTGGCAATCAGCCCCAGCATTTT. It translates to CASRMLSGNQPQHF.

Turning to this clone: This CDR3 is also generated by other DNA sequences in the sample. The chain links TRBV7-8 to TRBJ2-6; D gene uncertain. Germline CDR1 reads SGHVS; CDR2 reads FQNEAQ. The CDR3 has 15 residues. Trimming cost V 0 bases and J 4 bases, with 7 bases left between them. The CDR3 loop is CASSLAGTGANVLTF. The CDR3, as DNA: TGTGCCAGCAGCTTAGCGGGAACCGGGGCCAACGTCCTGACTTTC.

The CDR3 loop reads CASSQAPSGVEKLFF. CDR3 sequence (DNA): TGCGCCAGCAGCCAGGCCCCTTCAGGGGTTGAAAAACTGTTTTTT. The chain couples TRBV4-3 to TRBJ1-4; weak D call: TRBD1 (6 bases). CDR3 length equals 15 residues. In germline, CDR1 is LGHNA, CDR2 YSLEER. V was cut by 3 bases and J by 7 bases, with 15 bases left in between.

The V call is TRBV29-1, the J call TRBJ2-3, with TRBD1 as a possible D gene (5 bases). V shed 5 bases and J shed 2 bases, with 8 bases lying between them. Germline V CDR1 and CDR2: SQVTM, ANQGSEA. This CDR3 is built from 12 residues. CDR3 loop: CSVQDNTDTQYF. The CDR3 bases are TGCAGCGTTCAGGACAACACAGATACGCAGTATTTT.

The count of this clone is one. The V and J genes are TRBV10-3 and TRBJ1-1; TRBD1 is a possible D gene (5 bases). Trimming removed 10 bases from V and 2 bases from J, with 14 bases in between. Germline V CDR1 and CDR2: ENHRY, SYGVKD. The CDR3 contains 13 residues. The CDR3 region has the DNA TGTGCCACCCGCCGACAGCCCAACACTGAAGCTTTCTTT. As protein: CATRRQPNTEAFF.

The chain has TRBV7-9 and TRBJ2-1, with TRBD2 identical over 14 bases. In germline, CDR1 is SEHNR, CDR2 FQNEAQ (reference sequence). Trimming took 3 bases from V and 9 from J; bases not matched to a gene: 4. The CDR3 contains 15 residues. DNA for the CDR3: TGTGCCAGCAGCTTGGGACTAGCGGGAGCGTCTGAGCAGTTCTTC. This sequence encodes CASSLGLAGASEQFF.

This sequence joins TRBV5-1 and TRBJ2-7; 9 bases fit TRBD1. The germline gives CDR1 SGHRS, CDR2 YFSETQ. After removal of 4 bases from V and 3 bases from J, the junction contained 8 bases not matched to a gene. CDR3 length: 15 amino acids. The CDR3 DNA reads TGCGCCAGCAGCGGGAACGCGGGACAGGGCTACGAGCAGTACTTC. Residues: CASSGNAGQGYEQYF.

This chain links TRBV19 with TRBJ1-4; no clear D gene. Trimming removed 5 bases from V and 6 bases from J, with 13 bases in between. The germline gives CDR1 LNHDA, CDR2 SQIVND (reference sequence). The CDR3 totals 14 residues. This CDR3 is CASSFRGLDEKLFF. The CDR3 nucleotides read TGTGCCAGTAGTTTCCGGGGATTAGATGAAAAACTGTTTTTT.